This T cell receptor (beta chain) was retrieved from a study of regulatory T cells in long-lasting Graves disease. According to the study, TCR beta libraries were built with iRepertoire HTBI primers and CDR3-region Arm-PCR. Original data processing: The study identified 50 to 70 TRBV and approximately 15 TRBJ segments across samples. TCRdb ran MiXCR on the multiplex PCR reads and lists one entry per CDR3 protein. Here the V and J calls rest on TCRdb's processing, not on the authors' analysis. In the table there are more than 450,000 distinct CDR3 sequences, about 11% of which are singletons. The V segment lost 7 bases and the J segment 8 bases; nucleotides outside the gene matches: 6. There are 13 residues in the CDR3. Germline CDR1 reads LGHNT; CDR2 reads FRNRAP. This clonotype was seen repeatedly, ten times or more. Time point denoted: newly diagnosed GD, antithyroid drugs for less than 3 months. TCR sequences were obtained from RNA taken from PBMCs.

These data are also associated with another study on T cells in Graves' hyperthyroidism and ophthalmopathy. Turning to that study: Patients aged 18 to 65 with hyperthyroidism were newly diagnosed, with duration under 2 months.

The material sequenced was peripheral blood mononuclear cells (PBMCs), taken at new diagnosis, from a patient treated with antithyroid drugs. The receptor comes from a woman under 40 with Graves disease. The chain combines TRBV12-5 with TRBJ2-1; TRBD2 aligns across 9 bases. The CDR3 sequence is CASAFSGSDEQFF. The CDR3 DNA follows: TGTGCTAGTGCCTTTAGCGGGAGCGATGAGCAGTTCTTC.